These T cell receptor beta chains were read from a single sample in a study of Ad26.COV2.S vaccination and SARS-CoV-2 variants. Repertoires were generated with immunoSEQ multiplex PCR, while TCRdb's copy carries only in-frame clones and drops some. The profile shows approximately 500,000 clones, 87% of them singletons. This specimen consisted of peripheral blood, obtained in a trial of Ad26.COV2.S vaccine versus placebo. These receptors were collected from a person between 18 and 59 years old who received the Ad26.COV2.S COVID-19 vaccine or a placebo. The conserved cysteine and the conserved F or W are not part of the CDR3 here. Fields, in order: J gene, V gene, CDR3 protein.

J gene: TRBJ1-2
V gene: TRBV6-5
CDR3 protein: ASSSPRDRSFYYT

J gene: TRBJ1-2
V gene: TRBV19
CDR3 protein: ASSIEDSLYGYT

J gene: TRBJ1-2
V gene: TRBV3-1/TRBV3-2
CDR3 protein: ASSQDRNYGYT

J gene: TRBJ1-3
V gene: TRBV20-1
CDR3 protein: SLIAGNTIY

J gene: TRBJ2-7
V gene: TRBV20-1
CDR3 protein: SASWSWGTTTYEQY

J gene: TRBJ2-7
V gene: TRBV28
CDR3 protein: ASSFAPQVTTYEQY

J gene: TRBJ2-2
V gene: TRBV2
CDR3 protein: ASSQGPGELF

J gene: TRBJ2-1
V gene: TRBV24-1
CDR3 protein: ATSDWVVNGNEQF

J gene: TRBJ2-3
V gene: TRBV25-1
CDR3 protein: ASSWSLTSGSTDTQY

J gene: TRBJ1-1
V gene: TRBV28
CDR3 protein: ASSLMGQGLNTEAF

J gene: TRBJ2-3
V gene: TRBV29-1
CDR3 protein: SGLAGGGTQY

J gene: TRBJ2-2
V gene: TRBV5-6
CDR3 protein: ASSLGLAHNTGELF

J gene: TRBJ1-6
V gene: TRBV3-1/TRBV3-2
CDR3 protein: ASSQGGGRVTLH

J gene: TRBJ2-7
V gene: TRBV5-1
CDR3 protein: ASSSAQRFPYEQY

J gene: TRBJ1-2
V gene: TRBV5-1
CDR3 protein: ASSPGQNYGYT

J gene: TRBJ2-2
V gene: TRBV27
CDR3 protein: ASSSGRTGNTGELF